What follows describes a single T cell receptor (beta chain). The antigen is not known. Semi-nested PCR with Nested Universal Primer A followed constant-region reverse priming of full-length variable regions. TCRdb reprocessed the 5' RACE reads with MiXCR, giving one entry per CDR3 protein. The repertoire holds 45,000 to 70,000 distinct CDR3 sequences, with 25% to 35% as singletons. Study results and limitations: The larger cohort examined one V-J beta rearrangement, not whole repertoires.

Germline V gives CDR1 KGHDR, CDR2 SFDVKD. The CDR3 loop spans 10 amino acids. The V and J ends lost 3 bases and 7 bases respectively, with 0 bases between them. The sequenced sample was tumor-infiltrating memory CD4+ T cells sorted from the breast tumor. Subset in this sample: memory CD4+ T cells, CD4+CD45RO+CD25-. The genes are TRBV24-1 and TRBJ1-5; no firm D call. This TCR was sampled from a female donor with breast cancer. The CDR3, as DNA: TGTGCCACCAGTGATCAGCCCCAGCATTTT. It is translated as CATSDQPQHF.